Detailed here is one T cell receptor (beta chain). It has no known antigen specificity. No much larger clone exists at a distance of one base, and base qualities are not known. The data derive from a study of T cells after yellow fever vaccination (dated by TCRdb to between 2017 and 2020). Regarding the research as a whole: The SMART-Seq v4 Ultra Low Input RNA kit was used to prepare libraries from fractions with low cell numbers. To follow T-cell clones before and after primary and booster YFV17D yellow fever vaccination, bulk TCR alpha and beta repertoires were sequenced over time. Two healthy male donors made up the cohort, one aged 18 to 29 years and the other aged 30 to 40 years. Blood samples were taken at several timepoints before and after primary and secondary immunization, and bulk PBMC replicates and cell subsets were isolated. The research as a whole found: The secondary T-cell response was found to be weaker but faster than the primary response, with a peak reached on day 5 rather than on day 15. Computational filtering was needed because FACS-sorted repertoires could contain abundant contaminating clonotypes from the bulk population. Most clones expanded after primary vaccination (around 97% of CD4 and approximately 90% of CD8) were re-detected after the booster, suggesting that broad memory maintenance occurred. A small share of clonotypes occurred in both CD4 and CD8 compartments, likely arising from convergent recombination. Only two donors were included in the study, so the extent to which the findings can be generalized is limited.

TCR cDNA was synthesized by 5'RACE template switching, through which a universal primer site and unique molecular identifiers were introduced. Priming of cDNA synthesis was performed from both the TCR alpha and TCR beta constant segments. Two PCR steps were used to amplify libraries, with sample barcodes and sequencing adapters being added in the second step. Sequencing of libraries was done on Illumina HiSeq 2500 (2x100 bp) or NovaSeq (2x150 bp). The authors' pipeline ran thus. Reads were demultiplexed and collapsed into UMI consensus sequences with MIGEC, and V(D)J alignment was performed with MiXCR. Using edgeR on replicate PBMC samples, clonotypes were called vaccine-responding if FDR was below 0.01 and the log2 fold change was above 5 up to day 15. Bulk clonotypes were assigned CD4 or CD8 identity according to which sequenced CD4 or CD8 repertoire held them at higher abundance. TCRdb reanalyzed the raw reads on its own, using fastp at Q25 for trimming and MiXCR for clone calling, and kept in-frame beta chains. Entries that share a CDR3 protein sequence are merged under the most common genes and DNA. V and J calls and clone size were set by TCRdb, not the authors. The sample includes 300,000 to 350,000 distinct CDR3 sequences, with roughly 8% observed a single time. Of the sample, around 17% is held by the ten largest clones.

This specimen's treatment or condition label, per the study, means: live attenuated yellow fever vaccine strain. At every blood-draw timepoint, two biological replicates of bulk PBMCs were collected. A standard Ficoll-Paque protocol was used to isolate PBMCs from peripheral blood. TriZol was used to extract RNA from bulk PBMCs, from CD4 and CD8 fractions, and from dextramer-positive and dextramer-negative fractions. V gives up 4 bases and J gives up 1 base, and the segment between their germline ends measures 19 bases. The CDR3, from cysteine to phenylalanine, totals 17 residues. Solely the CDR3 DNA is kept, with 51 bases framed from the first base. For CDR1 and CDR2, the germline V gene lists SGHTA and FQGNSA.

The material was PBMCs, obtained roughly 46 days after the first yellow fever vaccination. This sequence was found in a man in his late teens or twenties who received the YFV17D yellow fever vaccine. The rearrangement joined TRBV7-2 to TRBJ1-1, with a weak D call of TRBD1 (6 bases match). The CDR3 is CASSSSTGRPKNTEAFF. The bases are TGTGCCAGCAGCTCATCCACAGGGCGACCGAAGAACACTGAAGCTTTCTTT.